This is a list of T cell receptor beta chains from one sample in a study of T cell responses to AZD1222 COVID-19 vaccine. Some clones are missing from TCRdb's copy, which holds only in-frame ones; the method was immunoSEQ multiplex PCR. The sample lists 130,000 to 150,000 clones, 85% to 95% occurring once. The sequencing here drew on peripheral blood, taken on day 0 of AZD1222 vaccination. All receptors derive from an adult in good health. Both conserved end residues are part of each CDR3. The D gene is left open where the match is weak. Clone size is not always given. Where it is, it says once, few, many or a class for expanded clones.

V	size	length	J	D	DNA	CDR3
TRBV19	.	14	TRBJ1-5	.	TGTGCCAGTCGAGATCTCGGGGCGGTTCAGCCCCAGCATTTT	CASRDLGAVQPQHF
TRBV6-2/TRBV6-3	.	13	TRBJ1-1	TRBD1	TGTGCCAGCAGTCCGGGACAGCCATGGGGAGCTTTCTTT	CASSPGQPWGAFF
TRBV21-1	.	18	TRBJ2-1	.	TGTGCCAGCAGCAAAGGGGGACTAGCGGGGGATTACATCGATGAGCAGTTCTTC	CASSKGGLAGDYIDEQFF
TRBV6-5	.	12	TRBJ1-2	.	TGTGCCAGTTCGACAGGCGACTATGGCTACACCTTC	CASSTGDYGYTF
TRBV6-5	.	15	TRBJ2-3	TRBD1	TGTGCCAGCAGTCGGACAGGCGGAGGTCCAGATACGCAGTATTTT	CASSRTGGGPDTQYF
TRBV7-3	.	16	TRBJ1-6	.	TGTGCCAGCAGCCATCCACAAGACAGGCTTGATTCACCCCTCCACTTT	CASSHPQDRLDSPLHF
TRBV11-1	.	16	TRBJ2-2	TRBD2	TGTGCCAGCAGCCCAGGGGCGGGAGGTTACACCGGGGAGCTGTTTTTT	CASSPGAGGYTGELFF
TRBV6-5	.	13	TRBJ1-1	.	TGTGCCAGCGACAATCGGCGGCACACTGAAGCTTTCTTT	CASDNRRHTEAFF
TRBV3-1/TRBV3-2	.	11	TRBJ2-7	.	TGTGCCAGCAGCCAACGATGGGAGCAGTACTTC	CASSQRWEQYF
TRBV29-1	.	12	TRBJ1-1	.	TGCAGCGTGGGACGGTTGAACACTGAAGCTTTCTTT	CSVGRLNTEAFF
TRBV6-5	.	16	TRBJ1-2	.	TGTGCCAGCAGTTACTCCGGCGGCGGCAGTTCCTATGGCTACACCTTC	CASSYSGGGSSYGYTF
TRBV11-2	.	14	TRBJ1-6	.	TGTGCCAGCAGCTTACACCAGGGGAGTTCACCCCTCCACTTT	CASSLHQGSSPLHF
TRBV9	.	15	TRBJ1-3	.	TGTGCCAGCAGCCCCCTGGGGGAGGTTGGAAACACCATATATTTT	CASSPLGEVGNTIYF
TRBV9	.	16	TRBJ1-1	.	TGTGCCAGCAGCGCTCGTCTTTTGGGAGTCAGTGGTGAAGCTTTCTTT	CASSARLLGVSGEAFF
TRBV19	.	16	TRBJ2-2	.	TGTGCCAGTAGTCCCCGGGACCCCATCAACACCGGGGAGCTGTTTTTT	CASSPRDPINTGELFF
TRBV9	.	13	TRBJ2-5	.	TGTGCCAGCAGCGTAGACTTAGCGGAGACCCAGTACTTC	CASSVDLAETQYF
TRBV9	.	13	TRBJ2-2	.	TGTGCCAGCAGCCCACTCCCCACCGGGGAGCTGTTTTTT	CASSPLPTGELFF
TRBV2	.	15	TRBJ1-6	.	TGTGCCAGTAGGGGCCAGTCCTGGGCGAATTCACCCCTCCACTTT	CASRGQSWANSPLHF
TRBV3-1/TRBV3-2	.	15	TRBJ1-1	TRBD1	TGTGCCAGCAGCCAAGCCGGGGACAGGAACACTGAAGCTTTCTTT	CASSQAGDRNTEAFF
TRBV11-1	.	15	TRBJ2-1	TRBD2	TGTGCCAGCAGCTCCTTAGCGGGAGGGTACAATGAGCAGTTCTTC	CASSSLAGGYNEQFF
TRBV6-1	.	17	TRBJ2-3	TRBD2	TGTGCCAGCAGTGAAGCGGGACTAGCGGCGAGGTCGGATACGCAGTATTTT	CASSEAGLAARSDTQYF
TRBV7-5	.	16	TRBJ2-5	.	TGTGTCAGAAGCCTCGGACTAGCGGGGGGTAGAGAGACCCAGTACTTC	CVRSLGLAGGRETQYF
TRBV27	.	16	TRBJ1-2	.	TGTGCCAGCAGGAGCGGAACCTTTGAGACTAACTATGGCTACACCTTC	CASRSGTFETNYGYTF
TRBV3-1/TRBV3-2	.	13	TRBJ2-1	.	TGTGCCAGCAGCCCGCCCGCTAGCAATGAGCAGTTCTTC	CASSPPASNEQFF
TRBV7-2	.	11	TRBJ2-5	.	TGTGCCAGCGGGGCCCGGGAGACCCAGTACTTC	CASGARETQYF
TRBV7-8	.	15	TRBJ2-3	TRBD2	TGTGCCAGCAGCTTGGAGCGGGAGGTGGGAGATACGCAGTATTTT	CASSLEREVGDTQYF
TRBV7-9	.	14	TRBJ2-1	TRBD1	TGTGCCAGCACCCCCGGGACAGGAAACAATGAGCAGTTCTTC	CASTPGTGNNEQFF
TRBV18	.	11	TRBJ2-5	.	TGTGCCAGCTCACTCCAAGAGACCCAGTACTTC	CASSLQETQYF
TRBV7-3	.	13	TRBJ2-3	TRBD1	TGTGCCAGCAGCGAACAGGGGACAGATACGCAGTATTTT	CASSEQGTDTQYF
TRBV5-1	.	15	TRBJ1-2	TRBD1	TGCGCCAGCAGCTGGGGACAGGGGGCTAACTATGGCTACACCTTC	CASSWGQGANYGYTF
TRBV4-2	.	15	TRBJ1-2	.	TGTGCCAGCAGCCAAGAAGACTCGGTTAACTATGGCTACACCTTC	CASSQEDSVNYGYTF
TRBV3-1/TRBV3-2	once	18	TRBJ2-2	.	TGTGCCAGCAGCCAAGCATTAGGTGGCAGGGGAAGGACCGGGGAGCTGTTTTTT	CASSQALGGRGRTGELFF
TRBV27	.	14	TRBJ2-7	.	TGTGCCAGCAGTTCCTCGGGTCACTCCTACGAGCAGTACTTC	CASSSSGHSYEQYF
TRBV9	.	14	TRBJ2-1	.	TGTGCCAGCAGCGTGGCCAGCGGAGACAATGAGCAGTTCTTC	CASSVASGDNEQFF
TRBV7-9	.	13	TRBJ2-1	.	TGTGCCAGCAGCTCGACAGTTTACAATGAGCAGTTCTTC	CASSSTVYNEQFF
TRBV3-1/TRBV3-2	.	12	TRBJ1-6	.	TGTGCCAGCAGCCAAGAACGGTTTATACTCCACTTT	CASSQERFILHF
TRBV19	.	15	TRBJ1-5	.	TGTGCCAGTAGTATAATTTGGCAGACTAATCAGCCCCAGCATTTT	CASSIIWQTNQPQHF
TRBV3-1/TRBV3-2	.	18	TRBJ2-7	TRBD2	TGTGCCAGCAGCCAAGATCAAAGGACTAGCGGGATCTCCTACGAGCAGTACTTC	CASSQDQRTSGISYEQYF
TRBV18	.	13	TRBJ1-5	.	TGTGCCAGCTCACCGACAAACAATCAGCCCCAGCATTTT	CASSPTNNQPQHF
TRBV6-5	.	15	TRBJ2-6	.	TGTGCCAGCAGAGGAGGGGTCTCTGGGGCCAACGTCCTGACTTTC	CASRGGVSGANVLTF
TRBV7-9	.	14	TRBJ1-4	.	TGTGCCAGCAGTCGTACAGGCCTGAGTGAAAAACTGTTTTTT	CASSRTGLSEKLFF
TRBV2	.	17	TRBJ2-5	TRBD2	TGTGCCAGCAGTGAAGCGGAGGGGCTAGCGGGAGATGAGACCCAGTACTTC	CASSEAEGLAGDETQYF
TRBV19	.	15	TRBJ1-2	.	TGTGCCAGTAGATCCCCCGGTCTTCTTGACTATGGCTACACCTTC	CASRSPGLLDYGYTF
TRBV18	.	14	TRBJ2-5	TRBD2	TGTGCCAGCTCACCCGATGGGACTAGCGGGACCCAGTACTTC	CASSPDGTSGTQYF
TRBV6-5	.	14	TRBJ1-2	.	TGTGCCAGCAGGGGCCGAGGGAGTAACTATGGCTACACCTTC	CASRGRGSNYGYTF
TRBV19	.	15	TRBJ1-2	.	TGTGCCAGCCAAGCGGGAGGGGGTAACCTCTATGGCTACACCTTC	CASQAGGGNLYGYTF
TRBV5-6	.	12	TRBJ1-1	.	TGTGCCAGCAGTTTATGGGGTGATGAAGCTTTCTTT	CASSLWGDEAFF
TRBV5-4	.	15	TRBJ1-2	.	TGTGCCAGCAGCTCACCACCCGGGGCGTCCTATGGCTACACCTTC	CASSSPPGASYGYTF
TRBV21-1	.	14	TRBJ2-7	.	TGTGCCAGCGGGTATAGGCTAGCGGGAGACGAGCAGTACTTC	CASGYRLAGDEQYF
TRBV25-1	.	16	TRBJ2-3	TRBD2	TGTGCCAGCAGTGAAATTAATACGGCTAGCGGAGAGGCGCAGTATTTT	CASSEINTASGEAQYF
TRBV9	.	16	TRBJ1-4	.	TGTGCCAGCAGCGTAGAGTCCTTGCCAACTAATGAAAAACTGTTTTTT	CASSVESLPTNEKLFF
TRBV13	.	15	TRBJ2-7	TRBD1	TGTGCCAGCAGCCAACAACAGGGGGGATACGACGAGCAGTACTTC	CASSQQQGGYDEQYF
TRBV5-1	.	15	TRBJ1-6	.	TGCGCCAGCAGCTGGGACGGTTACCGTAATTCACCCCTCCACTTT	CASSWDGYRNSPLHF
TRBV15	.	16	TRBJ2-6	.	TGTGCCACCAGCAGAGCCTACAGCTCTGGGGCCAACGTCCTGACTTTC	CATSRAYSSGANVLTF
TRBV6-5	.	14	TRBJ2-1	.	TGTGCCAGCAGTTACTCGGGCTCGTTAGGTGAGCAGTTCTTC	CASSYSGSLGEQFF
TRBV7-8	.	17	TRBJ1-4	.	TGTGCCAGCAGCTCCCAGACTCCGGGACGCCGCGGCGAAAAACTGTTTTTT	CASSSQTPGRRGEKLFF
TRBV11-2	.	15	TRBJ1-6	.	TGTGCCAGCAGCTTACCGCCAGGGAACAATTCACCCCTCCACTTT	CASSLPPGNNSPLHF
TRBV18	.	16	TRBJ2-1	.	TGTGCCAGCTCACCGCTTAGGAACTCAGCCTACAATGAGCAGTTCTTC	CASSPLRNSAYNEQFF
TRBV9	.	16	TRBJ2-5	TRBD2	TGTGCCAGCAGCGTCGGACTAGCGAGAAATCAAGAGACCCAGTACTTC	CASSVGLARNQETQYF
TRBV27	.	11	TRBJ2-3	.	TGTGCCAGCTTCAGGGGAGATACGCAGTATTTT	CASFRGDTQYF